This is a list of T cell receptor beta chains from one sample in a study of response to subunit inactivated influenza vaccine. TCRdb re-analysed the RT-PCR reads in MiXCR, keeping a single row per CDR3 protein. The top ten hold roughly 7.7% of the sample, which has 200,000 to 300,000 distinct CDR3 sequences, less than 15% seen once. The input for sequencing was non-naive T cells sorted from PBMCs, taken roughly 15 days before vaccination. Receptors originate from a man aged 45-60 years who received an inactivated influenza vaccine. The conserved cysteine and the conserved F or W are not part of the CDR3 here.

j_call v_call cdr3_aa
TRBJ2-1 TRBV9 ASSDDSGLAYYNEQF
TRBJ1-1 TRBV15 ATSRDPGITEAF
TRBJ2-1 TRBV7-2 ASSFRQGGSYNEQF
TRBJ1-1 TRBV4-2 ASTLGPEAF
TRBJ2-7 TRBV7-8 ASSSTGNSYEQY
TRBJ2-3 TRBV25-1 ASSPWKTRLAGGPHTDTQY
TRBJ2-7 TRBV12-3/TRBV12-4 ASSFGRSSYEQY
TRBJ2-7 TRBV20-1 SAWADLGDEQY
TRBJ2-7 TRBV7-9 ASTAYRGASGGYEQY
TRBJ2-7 TRBV6-2/TRBV6-3 ASSTGTSGSSYEQY
TRBJ2-1 TRBV24-1 ATSAYREKGYNEQF
TRBJ2-7 TRBV4-3 ASSQGTSSSYEQY
TRBJ2-5 TRBV20-1 SAGRAGTQETQY
TRBJ1-5 TRBV4-1 ASSQEGGYQPQH
TRBJ1-1 TRBV2 ATQQLNTEAF
TRBJ2-5 TRBV3-1 ASSPGVAGRQETQY
TRBJ2-2 TRBV6-2/TRBV6-3 ASSYSLGFLTGELF
TRBJ1-2 TRBV6-2/TRBV6-3 ASVQDGHTKNYGYT
TRBJ1-6 TRBV12-3/TRBV12-4 ASSPTGGNSPLH
TRBJ2-2 TRBV30 AWDTTSTGELF
TRBJ2-7 TRBV19 ASSISARGYEQY
TRBJ1-6 TRBV20-1 SARGELSSYNSPLH
TRBJ2-1 TRBV5-1 ASSSRGTNNEQF
TRBJ2-4 TRBV25-1 ASSELVQPTKNIQY
TRBJ2-1 TRBV4-2 ASSTGLAGYNEQF
TRBJ2-3 TRBV5-1 ASSLEQLTDTQY
TRBJ2-1 TRBV28 ASTTSLTVEQF
TRBJ2-3 TRBV7-2 ASSLGPMTDTQY
TRBJ2-1 TRBV6-2/TRBV6-3 ASRSPGLSYNEQF